The TCR beta chain under discussion was sequenced for a study of T cell changes during pregnancy in multiple sclerosis. The assay was immunoSEQ multiplex PCR, and TCRdb's table has in-frame clones only and misses some. The sample consists of 55,000 to 70,000 clones, under 95% of them appearing once. The CDR3 consists of 14 residues. V lost 1 base, J lost 6 bases, and 12 bases lay in between. CDR1 is SEHNR and CDR2 is FQNEAQ in the germline V gene (reference sequence). The chain is built from TRBV7-9 and TRBJ1-1; D is undetermined. This specimen was peripheral blood, taken in the third trimester of pregnancy. This receptor was identified in a female donor in good health, enrolled as a control in a pregnancy study. The CDR3 spells CASSLGAGIAEAFF. CDR3 nucleotides: TGTGCCAGCAGCTTAGGAGCGGGGATCGCTGAAGCTTTCTTT.